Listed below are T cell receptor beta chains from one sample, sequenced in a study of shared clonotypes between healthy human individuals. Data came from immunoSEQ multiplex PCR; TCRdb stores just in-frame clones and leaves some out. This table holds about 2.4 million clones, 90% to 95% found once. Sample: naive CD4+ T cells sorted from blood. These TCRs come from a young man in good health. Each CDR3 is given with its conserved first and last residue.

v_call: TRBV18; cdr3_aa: CASSQKGHSMNTEAFF
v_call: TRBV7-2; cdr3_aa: CASSLGGGVPETQYF
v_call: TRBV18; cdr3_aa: CASSPSGSSDTQYF
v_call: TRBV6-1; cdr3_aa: CASSEAEGLGFYEQYF
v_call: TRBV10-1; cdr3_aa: CASIPYEQYF
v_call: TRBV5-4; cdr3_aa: CASSNRDSTISYGYTF
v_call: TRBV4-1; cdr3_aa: CASSQEGGTGYGYTF
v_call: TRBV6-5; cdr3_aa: CASRPGPISYEQYF
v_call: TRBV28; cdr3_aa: CASRSQVGTEAFF
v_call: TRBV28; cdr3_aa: CASSRGQGYNTEAFF
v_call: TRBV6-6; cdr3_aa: CASSWANTEAFF
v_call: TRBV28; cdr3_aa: CASSSLGGTNEKLFF
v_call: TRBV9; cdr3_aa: CASSPSPGISAEKLFF
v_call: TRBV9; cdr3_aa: CASSARTSGGPDSSGANVLTF
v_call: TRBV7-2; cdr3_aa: CASSISGSSYNEQFF
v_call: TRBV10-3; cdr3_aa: CAITRQGSTDTQYF
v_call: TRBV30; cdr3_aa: CAWSAGQSWGSPLHF
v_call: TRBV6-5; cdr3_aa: CASTRAGPDTQYF